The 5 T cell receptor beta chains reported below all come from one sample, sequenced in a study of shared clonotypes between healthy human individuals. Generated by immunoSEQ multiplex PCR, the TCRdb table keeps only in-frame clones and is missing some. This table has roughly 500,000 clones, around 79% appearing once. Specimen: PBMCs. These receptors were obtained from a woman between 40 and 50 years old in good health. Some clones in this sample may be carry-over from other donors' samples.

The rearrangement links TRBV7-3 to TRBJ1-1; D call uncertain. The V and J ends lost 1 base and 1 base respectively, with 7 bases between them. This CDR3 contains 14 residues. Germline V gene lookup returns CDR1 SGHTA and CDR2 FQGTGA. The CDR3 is CASSLSSGNTEAFF. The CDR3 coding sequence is TGTGCCAGCAGCTTAAGCTCAGGGAACACTGAAGCTTTCTTT. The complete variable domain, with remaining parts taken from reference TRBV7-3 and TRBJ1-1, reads GAGVSQTPSNKVTEKGKYVELRCDPISGHTALYWYRQSLGQGPEFLIYFQGTGAADDSGLPNDRFFAVRPEGSVSTLKIQRTERGDSAVYLCASSLSSGNTEAFFGQGTRLTVV.

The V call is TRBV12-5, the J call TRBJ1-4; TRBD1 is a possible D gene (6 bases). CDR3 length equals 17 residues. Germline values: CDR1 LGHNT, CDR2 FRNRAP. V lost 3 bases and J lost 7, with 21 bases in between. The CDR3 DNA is TGTGCTAGTGGTTTTAATAGTCGGGGGCCCTTGAGTGAAAAACTGTTTTTT. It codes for CASGFNSRGPLSEKLFF.

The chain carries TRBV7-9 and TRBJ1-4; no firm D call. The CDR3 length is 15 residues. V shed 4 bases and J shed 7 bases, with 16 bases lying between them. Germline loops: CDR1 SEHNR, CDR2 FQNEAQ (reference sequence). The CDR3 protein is CASSSYGGGGEKLFF. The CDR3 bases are TGTGCCAGCAGCTCCTACGGAGGTGGAGGTGAAAAACTGTTTTTT.

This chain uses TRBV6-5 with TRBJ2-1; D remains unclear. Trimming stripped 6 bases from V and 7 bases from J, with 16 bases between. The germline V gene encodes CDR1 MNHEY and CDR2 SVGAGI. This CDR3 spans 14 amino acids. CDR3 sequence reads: CASRRNPLQNEQFF. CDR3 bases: TGTGCCAGCAGGCGTAATCCGCTTCAGAATGAGCAGTTCTTC.

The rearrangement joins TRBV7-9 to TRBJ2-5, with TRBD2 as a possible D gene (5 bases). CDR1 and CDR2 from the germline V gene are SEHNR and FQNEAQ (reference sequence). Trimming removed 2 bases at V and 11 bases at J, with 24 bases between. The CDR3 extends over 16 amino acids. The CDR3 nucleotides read TGTGCCAGCAGCTTATCGGTCGCCCCCCAGCTGGGAGAGCAGTACTTC. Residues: CASSLSVAPQLGEQYF. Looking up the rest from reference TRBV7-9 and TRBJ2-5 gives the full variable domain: DTGVSQNPRHKITKRGQNVTFRCDPISEHNRLYWYRQTLGQGPEFLTYFQNEAQLEKSRLLSDRFSAERPKGSFSTLEIQRTEQGDSAMYLCASSLSVAPQLGEQYFGPGTRLLVL.